One and the same sample provided the 19 T cell receptor beta chains below, sequenced in a study of cytomegalovirus exposure and HLA in healthy donors. PCR involved 60 Vbeta and 13 Jbeta primers. Assay used: immunoSEQ multiplex PCR; TCRdb lists only in-frame clones, some missing. There are roughly 100,000 clones in the sample; about 83% occur only once, and 5% to 6.5% lies in the top ten. The sequencing input was PBMCs. The receptors were sampled from a man between 18 and 35 years old in good health and CMV-seronegative.

This chain joins TRBV13 and TRBJ2-1, with 9 bases lining up with TRBD2. The CDR3 contains 16 residues. Germline lookup yields CDR1 PRHDT and CDR2 FYEKMQ (reference sequence). With 4 bases clipped from V and 8 bases from J, the junction kept 12 bases outside the gene matches. The CDR3 nucleotides are TGTGCCAGCAGCTCCTCCCCGGGACTAGCCTTGGATGAGCAGTTCTTC. Protein product: CASSSSPGLALDEQFF.

The chain uses TRBV2 and TRBJ2-7; 10 positions match TRBD1. CDR1 and CDR2 (germline): SNHLY, FYNNEI. V shed 6 bases and J 4 bases; nucleotides not matched to a gene: 6. CDR3 length equals 14 residues. The CDR3 here is CASRPDRGRYEQYF. The DNA for the CDR3 is TGTGCCAGCAGACCGGACAGGGGGAGGTACGAGCAGTACTTC.

The genes are TRBV2 and TRBJ2-2; 10 bases agree with TRBD2. The germline V gene has CDR1 SNHLY and CDR2 FYNNEI. J lost 5 bases, V lost 6 bases, and 6 bases had no gene match. The CDR3 spans 15 residues. CDR3 in DNA: TGTGCCAGCAGGGAGACTAGCGGGCGAACCGGGGAGCTGTTTTTT. This codes for CASRETSGRTGELFF.

The CDR3 coding sequence is TGTGCCAGCAGCCGCCGCCCAGGGGCGAACTATGGCTACACCTTC. It codes for CASSRRPGANYGYTF. The genes are TRBV6-5 and TRBJ1-2; possibly TRBD1 for D (6 bases). V gave up 6 bases and J gave up 2 bases, with 16 bases separating them. The germline gives CDR1 MNHEY, CDR2 SVGAGI. The length of the CDR3 is 15 residues.

The rearrangement uses TRBV19 and TRBJ2-1; TRBD1 agrees at 8 bases. Per germline, CDR1 LNHDA and CDR2 SQIVND (reference sequence). Germline trimming cut 4 bases from V and 10 bases from J; bases unmatched to any gene: 6. This CDR3 has 13 amino acids. In DNA form, the CDR3 reads TGTGCCAGTAGTACCCAGGGGGCTCGAGAGCAGTTCTTC. It translates to CASSTQGAREQFF.

This chain joins TRBV29-1 and TRBJ2-1; 11 nucleotides agree with TRBD2. Germline CDR1 SQVTM, CDR2 ANQGSEA. There are 12 residues in the CDR3. CDR3 sequence reads: CGLSGRAGEQFF. CDR3 coding DNA: TGCGGCCTTAGCGGGAGGGCCGGTGAGCAGTTCTTC.

The J gene is TRBJ2-2, the V gene TRBV18; 8 positions agree with TRBD1. The V gene's germline CDR1 is KGHSH and CDR2 LQKENI. This CDR3 is 16 amino acids long. V gave up 2 bases and J gave up 5 bases; unmatched junction bases: 7. The CDR3 reads CASSPNQGAWTGELFF. The CDR3 coding sequence is TGTGCCAGCTCACCAAACCAGGGGGCATGGACCGGGGAGCTGTTTTTT.

This chain uses TRBV10-2 with TRBJ2-1; unclear D gene. V lost 2 bases, J lost 2 bases, and 10 bases lay in between. Germline CDR1 is WSHSY and CDR2 is SAAADI. This CDR3 comprises 15 residues. This chain's CDR3 is CASSEVQKTYNEQFF. Here the CDR3 DNA reads TGCGCCAGCAGTGAGGTCCAGAAGACCTACAATGAGCAGTTCTTC.

This clone has only one observation. This rearrangement joins TRBV27 to TRBJ2-3, with D possibly being TRBD1 (6 bases). The CDR3 loop spans 12 amino acids. CDR1 MNHEY and CDR2 SMNVEV come from the germline V gene (reference sequence). V was shortened by 3 bases and J by 7 bases, with 8 bases between the two germline ends. CDR3 residues: CASSFQGNTQYF. Written as DNA, the CDR3 is TGTGCCAGCAGTTTCCAGGGGAATACGCAGTATTTT.

The chain links TRBV7-9 to TRBJ2-5; D gene unclear. The CDR3 loop spans 14 amino acids. Looked up from germline, CDR1 is SEHNR and CDR2 is FQNEAQ (reference sequence). With 3 bases removed from V and 5 bases from J, the gap between germline ends came to 13 bases. CDR3 in DNA: TGTGCCAGCAGCTTTCCAGGCAGGCTTGAGACCCAGTACTTC. Its translation: CASSFPGRLETQYF.

The J gene is TRBJ1-1, the V gene TRBV7-9; D ambiguous. V lost 5 bases and J lost 0, with 13 bases in between. The CDR3 has 15 residues. Germline V gene data show CDR1 as SEHNR and CDR2 as FQNEAQ (reference sequence). The CDR3 loop reads CASSPGRAMNTEAFF. CDR3 sequence (DNA): TGTGCCAGCAGCCCGGGAAGGGCCATGAACACTGAAGCTTTCTTT. The entire variable domain, with the rest obtained from reference TRBV7-9 and TRBJ1-1, is as follows: DTGVSQNPRHKITKRGQNVTFRCDPISEHNRLYWYRQTLGQGPEFLTYFQNEAQLEKSRLLSDRFSAERPKGSFSTLEIQRTEQGDSAMYLCASSPGRAMNTEAFFGQGTRLTVV.

The chain is built from TRBV19 and TRBJ2-7, with 7 nucleotides matching TRBD1. CDR1 and CDR2 (germline): LNHDA, SQIVND (reference sequence). The CDR3 covers 13 residues. The trim removed 2 bases at V and 5 bases at J, leaving 3 bases unmatched. In DNA form, the CDR3 reads TGTGCCAGTAGTATACCGACAGGGAACGAGCAGTACTTC. Translated: CASSIPTGNEQYF.

This clone was seen only once. The chain links TRBV19 to TRBJ2-3, with D perhaps matching TRBD1 (6 bases). The CDR3 has 14 residues. The ends were cut back, 6 bases at V and 2 bases at J, with 12 bases in the middle. The germline CDR1 and CDR2 sequences are LNHDA and SQIVND (reference sequence). The CDR3 DNA sequence: TGTGCCAGTAGATATGGACAGACCACAGATACGCAGTATTTT. Amino acid sequence: CASRYGQTTDTQYF.

The chain recombines TRBV25-1 with TRBJ2-5; D gene ambiguous. The CDR3 sequence is 10 residues long. Germline loops: CDR1 MGHDK, CDR2 SYGVNS. V gave up 6 bases and J gave up 5 bases, with 4 bases separating them. CDR3 nucleotide sequence: TGTGCCAGCAGCCGGGAGACCCAGTACTTC. It specifies CASSRETQYF.

The chain couples TRBV7-3 to TRBJ2-1; 9 bases agree with TRBD1. V shed 3 bases and J 7 bases; nucleotides not matched to a gene: 7. This CDR3 is built from 15 residues. CDR1 is SGHTA, CDR2 FQGTGA, per germline. The CDR3 DNA is TGTGCCAGCAGCTTTCCGGGACAGGGAAGGAATGAGCAGTTCTTC. This encodes CASSFPGQGRNEQFF.

The chain recombines TRBV4-3 with TRBJ1-4; D possibly corresponds to TRBD1 (5 bases). This CDR3 is built from 16 residues. V was shortened by 4 bases and J by 10 bases, with 22 bases between the two germline ends. The germline V gene has CDR1 LGHNA and CDR2 YSLEER. The CDR3 protein is CASSLPQKDIQRKLFF. The CDR3 DNA sequence: TGCGCCAGCAGCCTACCTCAGAAGGACATCCAAAGAAAACTGTTTTTT.

CDR3 sequence reads: CASSPDRGREQYF. CDR3 DNA: TGTGCCAGCAGCCCCGACAGGGGGCGAGAGCAGTACTTC. The V gene is TRBV7-3, the J gene TRBJ2-7; the match to TRBD1 covers 10 bases. This CDR3 is 13 amino acids long. Germline assignment: CDR1 SGHTA and CDR2 FQGTGA. V lost 5 bases, J lost 7 bases, and 5 bases stayed unmatched. The whole variable domain, remainder taken from reference TRBV7-3 and TRBJ2-7, is GAGVSQTPSNKVTEKGKYVELRCDPISGHTALYWYRQSLGQGPEFLIYFQGTGAADDSGLPNDRFFAVRPEGSVSTLKIQRTERGDSAVYLCASSPDRGREQYFGPGTRLTVT.

The chain joins TRBV2 to TRBJ2-1; D possibly corresponds to TRBD1 (5 bases). Looked up from germline, CDR1 is SNHLY and CDR2 is FYNNEI. The CDR3 contains 14 residues. V lost 8 bases and J lost 1, with 12 bases in between. In DNA form, the CDR3 reads TGTGCCAGCTATGGGGCTTCATCCTACAATGAGCAGTTCTTC. This sequence encodes CASYGASSYNEQFF.

The genes are TRBV4-3 and TRBJ2-7; D is perhaps TRBD1 (5 bases). Germline V CDR1 and CDR2: LGHNA, YSLEER. Trimming stripped 0 bases from V and 2 bases from J, with 11 bases between. The CDR3 is made up of 15 amino acids. The CDR3 region is CASSQDFPGPYEQYF. CDR3 coding DNA: TGCGCCAGCAGCCAAGATTTCCCAGGGCCCTACGAGCAGTACTTC.